These 4 T cell receptor beta chains share one sample of origin, sequenced in a study of cytomegalovirus exposure and HLA in healthy donors. With 60 Vbeta and 13 Jbeta primers, the PCR was carried out. The method was immunoSEQ multiplex PCR; TCRdb's version includes in-frame clones alone and lacks a portion of them. This repertoire shows 100,000 to 150,000 clones, roughly three quarters found once; its top ten account for around 1.5%. Sample: PBMCs. All receptors come from a woman aged 18-29 years in good health and CMV-seronegative.

This rearrangement joins TRBV10-3 to TRBJ1-4; TRBD1 aligns across 7 bases. This CDR3 is built from 15 residues. Germline assignment: CDR1 ENHRY and CDR2 SYGVKD. V lost 0 bases and J lost 8; bases outside the gene matches: 6. The CDR3 coding sequence is TGTGCCATCAGTGAGTCGGCAGGGGGGCAAGAAAAACTGTTTTTT. It specifies CAISESAGGQEKLFF.

The gene calls are TRBV4-1 and TRBJ2-2; tentatively, D is TRBD1 (5 bases). V was shortened by 0 bases and J by 0 bases, with 8 bases between the two germline ends. The CDR3 is made up of 16 amino acids. Germline-derived CDR1 and CDR2 are MGHRA and YSYEKL. The CDR3 DNA reads TGCGCCAGCAGCCAAGAAGCAGGGTCGAACACCGGGGAGCTGTTTTTT. Protein sequence: CASSQEAGSNTGELFF.

V and J are TRBV27 and TRBJ2-3; 7 nucleotides align to TRBD2. This CDR3 is built from 13 residues. The V segment lost 6 bases and the J segment 3 bases; nucleotides outside the gene matches: 3. The V gene's germline CDR1 is MNHEY and CDR2 SMNVEV (reference sequence). The CDR3 spells CASRAGRTDTQYF. Written as DNA, the CDR3 is TGTGCCAGCAGAGCGGGAAGGACAGATACGCAGTATTTT.

The chain joins TRBV2 to TRBJ2-7, with 7 bases fitting TRBD1. V lost 5 bases to trimming and J lost 0 bases; unmatched junction nucleotides: 10. This CDR3 is built from 16 residues. Germline V CDR1 and CDR2: SNHLY, FYNNEI. CDR3 sequence: CASSTSLQGSSYEQYF. CDR3 DNA sequence: TGTGCCAGCAGTACAAGTTTACAGGGGAGCTCCTACGAGCAGTACTTC.